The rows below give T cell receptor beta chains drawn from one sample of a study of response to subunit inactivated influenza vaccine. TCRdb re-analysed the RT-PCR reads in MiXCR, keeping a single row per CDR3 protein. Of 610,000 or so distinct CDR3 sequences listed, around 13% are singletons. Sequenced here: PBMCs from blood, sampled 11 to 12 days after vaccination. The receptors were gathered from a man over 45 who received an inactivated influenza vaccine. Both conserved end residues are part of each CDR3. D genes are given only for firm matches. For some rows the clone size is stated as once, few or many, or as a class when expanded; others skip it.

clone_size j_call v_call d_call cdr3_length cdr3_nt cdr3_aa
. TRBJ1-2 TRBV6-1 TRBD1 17 TGTGCCAGCAGTCCTAAGCCGGGACAGGGGGTTTTATATGGCTACACCTTC CASSPKPGQGVLYGYTF
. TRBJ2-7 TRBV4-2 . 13 TGTGCCAGCAGCCAAGTTGACAGCTACGAGCAGTACTTC CASSQVDSYEQYF
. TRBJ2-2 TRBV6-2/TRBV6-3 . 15 TGTGCCAGCAGGATCCGGGCCATAAGGTCCGGGGAGCTGTTTTTT CASRIRAIRSGELFF
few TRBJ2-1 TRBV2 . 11 TGTGCCAGCAGTGAAAGGGACCCTAGGCTCTTC CASSERDPRLF
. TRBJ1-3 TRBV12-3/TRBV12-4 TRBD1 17 TGTGCCAGCAGTTTAAGTGTTAGGGGGCAAAGAGGAAACACCATATATTTT CASSLSVRGQRGNTIYF
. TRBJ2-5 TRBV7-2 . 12 TGTGCCAGCAGCTTACCAGAAGAGACCCAGTACTTC CASSLPEETQYF
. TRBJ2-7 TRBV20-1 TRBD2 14 TGCAGTGCTATCGGACTAGACTCTACCTACGAGCAGTACTTC CSAIGLDSTYEQYF
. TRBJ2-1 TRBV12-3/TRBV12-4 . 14 TGTGCCAGCAGCCCCCTTATGTCCTGGGGTGAGCAGTTCTTC CASSPLMSWGEQFF
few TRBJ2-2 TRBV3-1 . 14 TGTGCCAGCAGCCAAGTAAGAACGTCCGGGGAGCTGTTTTTT CASSQVRTSGELFF
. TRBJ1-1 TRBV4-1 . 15 TGCGCCAGCAGCCAAGGCCACAGGGAGGGCACTGAAGCTTTCTTT CASSQGHREGTEAFF
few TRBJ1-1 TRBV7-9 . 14 TGTGCCAGCAGCTTGGAGGACATGAACACTGAAGCTTTCTTT CASSLEDMNTEAFF
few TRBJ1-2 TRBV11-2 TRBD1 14 TGTGCCAGCAGCTTATCCGGGACAGTCTATGGCTACACCTTC CASSLSGTVYGYTF
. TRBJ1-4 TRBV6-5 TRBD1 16 TGTGCCAGCAGTTACCTGGGGACAGGTAAAAATGAAAAACTGTTTTTT CASSYLGTGKNEKLFF
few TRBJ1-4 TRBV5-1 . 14 TGCGCCAGCAGCTCCGAACCGAGGGGTGAAAAACTGTTTTTT CASSSEPRGEKLFF
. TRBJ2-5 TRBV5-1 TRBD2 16 TGCGCCAGCAGCCCGTACCGGGGGGGCCAACAAGAGACCCAGTACTTC CASSPYRGGQQETQYF
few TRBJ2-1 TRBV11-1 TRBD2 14 TGTGCCAGCAGCCTTGGACTAGCGGAGGGTGAGCAGTTCTTC CASSLGLAEGEQFF
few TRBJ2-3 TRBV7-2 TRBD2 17 TGTGCCAGCAGCTTAGTCTTCGCGGGAGCTCTTACAGATACGCAGTATTTT CASSLVFAGALTDTQYF
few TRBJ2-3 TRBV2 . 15 TGTGCCAGCAGTCTCGACAGGTCACTCACAGATACGCAGTATTTT CASSLDRSLTDTQYF
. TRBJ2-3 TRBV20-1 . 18 TGCAGTGCTAGACCCCTTTCGTTCGGGGACGGTGTCGTAGATACGCAGTATTTT CSARPLSFGDGVVDTQYF
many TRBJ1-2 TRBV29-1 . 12 TGCAGCGTTGATCAGGGGCCGGGTGGCTACACCTTC CSVDQGPGGYTF
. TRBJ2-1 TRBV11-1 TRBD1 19 TGTGCCAGCAGCTTCCGCCCGGGACAGGGAAGTTTTTCCTACAATGAGCAGTTCTTC CASSFRPGQGSFSYNEQFF
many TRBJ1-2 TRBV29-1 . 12 TGCAGCGCCCCGGGACCTAACTATGGCTACACCTTC CSAPGPNYGYTF
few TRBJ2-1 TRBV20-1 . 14 TGCAGTGCTCACTGGGGGGGCCATGGGAGTGAGCAGTTCTTC CSAHWGGHGSEQFF
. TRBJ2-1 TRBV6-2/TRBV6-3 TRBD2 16 TGTGCCAGCAGCGAGCGGGGTTCAATATCCTACAATGAGCAGTTCTTT CASSERGSISYNEQFF
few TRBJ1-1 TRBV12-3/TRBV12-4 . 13 TGTGCCAGCAGACGGGGCGCGAAGACTGAAGCTTTCTTT CASRRGAKTEAFF
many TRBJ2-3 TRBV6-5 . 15 TGTGCCAGCAGTTACTCAAGTGGGAGCACAGATACGCAGTATTTT CASSYSSGSTDTQYF
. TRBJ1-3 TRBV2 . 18 TGTGCCAGCAGTGGAAGTCCACTCCGACTGGACTCTGGAAACACCATATATTTT CASSGSPLRLDSGNTIYF
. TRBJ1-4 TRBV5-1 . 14 TGCGCCAGCAGCTCGAGACCCGCTAATGAAAAACTGTTTTTT CASSSRPANEKLFF
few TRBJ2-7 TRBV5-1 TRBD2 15 TGCGCCAGCAGCTTGGACAGCGGGGTAACCTACGAGCAGTACTTC CASSLDSGVTYEQYF
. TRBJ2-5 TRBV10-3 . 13 TGTGCCATCACCCCGGACCAGGGGGAGACCCAGTACTTC CAITPDQGETQYF
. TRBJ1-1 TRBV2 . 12 TGTGCCAGCACCCGAGGCCACACTGAAGCTTTCTTT CASTRGHTEAFF
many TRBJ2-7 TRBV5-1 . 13 TGCGCCAGCAGCTTGGTCGCCAACTACGAGCAGTACTTC CASSLVANYEQYF
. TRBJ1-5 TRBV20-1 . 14 TGCAGTGCTAGGACAGTTAATAGTAATCAGCCCCAGCATTTT CSARTVNSNQPQHF
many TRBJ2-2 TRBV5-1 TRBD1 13 TGCGCCAGCAGGGACAGGGACACCGGGGAGCTGTTTTTT CASRDRDTGELFF
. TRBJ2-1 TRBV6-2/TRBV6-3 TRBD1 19 TGTGCCAGCAGCTACGACAACCAAACCCCTGACAGGGCCTACAATGAGCAGTTCTTC CASSYDNQTPDRAYNEQFF
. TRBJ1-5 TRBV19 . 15 TGTGCCAGTAGTCGGGACCCAGGGGGCAATCAGCCCCAGCATTTT CASSRDPGGNQPQHF
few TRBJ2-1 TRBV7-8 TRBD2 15 TGTGCCAGCAGCCCGGGACTAGCGGAATACAATGAGCAGTTCTTC CASSPGLAEYNEQFF
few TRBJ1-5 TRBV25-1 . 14 TGTGCCAGCAGGCGGCAGGGGTTAAATCAGCCCCAGCATTTT CASRRQGLNQPQHF
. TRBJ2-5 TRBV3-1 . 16 TGTGCCAGCAGCCCAGGTGGCGCGGCCTTCCAAGAGACCCAGTACTTC CASSPGGAAFQETQYF
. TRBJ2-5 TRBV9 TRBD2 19 TGTGCCAGCAGCGTAGGGTCGGGACTAGCGGGAGTTGGGGGAGAGACCCAGTACTTC CASSVGSGLAGVGGETQYF
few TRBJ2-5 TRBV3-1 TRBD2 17 TGTGCCAGCAGCCAAGACTGGGCGGGGGGGCTCGGAGAGACCCAGTACTTC CASSQDWAGGLGETQYF
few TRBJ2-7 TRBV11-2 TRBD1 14 TGTGCCAGCAGCTTAGACAGGGGGCATCACGAGCAGTACTTC CASSLDRGHHEQYF
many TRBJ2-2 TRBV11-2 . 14 TGTGCCAGCAGCTACAAAGGGGGCACCGGGGAGCTGTTTTTT CASSYKGGTGELFF
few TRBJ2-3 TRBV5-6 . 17 TGTGCCAGCAGCTCCGCGTTCTTCGTTCAGGGCACAGATACGCAGTATTTT CASSSAFFVQGTDTQYF
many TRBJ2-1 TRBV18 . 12 TGTGCCAGCAGTTACTCGTATAATGAGCAGTTCTTC CASSYSYNEQFF
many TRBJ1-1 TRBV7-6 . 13 TGTGCCAGCAGCTTAGAGCAGGGGACTGAAGCTTTCTTT CASSLEQGTEAFF
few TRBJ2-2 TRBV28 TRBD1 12 TGTGCCAGCAGTCGACAGGGGGGGGAGCTGTTTTTT CASSRQGGELFF
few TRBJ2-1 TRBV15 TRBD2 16 TGTGCCACCAGCAGAGGCAGCGGGGGGGCCTACAATGAGCAGTTCTTC CATSRGSGGAYNEQFF
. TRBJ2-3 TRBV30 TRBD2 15 TGTGCCTGGAGTCCCGGGCGGGGGGGCAAAGATACGCAGTATTTT CAWSPGRGGKDTQYF
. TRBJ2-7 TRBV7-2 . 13 TGTGCCAGCAGCCGCGACCCTGGCTACGAGCAGTACTTC CASSRDPGYEQYF
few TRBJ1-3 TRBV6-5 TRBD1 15 TGTGCCAGCAGTTGGGACAGGGATTCTGGAAACACCATATATTTT CASSWDRDSGNTIYF
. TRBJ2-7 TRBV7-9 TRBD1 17 TGTGCCAGCAGCACGACAGGGGGCGCGACCCCTACGATCGAGCAGTACTTC CASSTTGGATPTIEQYF